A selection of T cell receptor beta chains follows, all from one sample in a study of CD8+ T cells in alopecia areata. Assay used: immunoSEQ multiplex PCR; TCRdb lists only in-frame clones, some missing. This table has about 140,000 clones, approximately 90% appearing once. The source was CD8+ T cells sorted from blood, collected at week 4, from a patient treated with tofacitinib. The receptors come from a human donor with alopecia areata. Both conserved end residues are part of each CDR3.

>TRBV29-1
CSVERDRPYEQYF
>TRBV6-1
CASSIQGPSYEQYF
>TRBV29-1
CSAGSAGSYEQYF
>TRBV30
CAWADGTGGYEQYF
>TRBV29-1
CSVEARGGYTF
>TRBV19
CASGNSPLHF
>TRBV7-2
CASSLGGYDTQYF
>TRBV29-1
CSVEVGVVGLYEQYF
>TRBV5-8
CASSPYVQFF
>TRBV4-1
CASSQGLAGGYEQYF
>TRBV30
CACNLMVAATDTQYF
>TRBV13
CASSLGTSGSYGTDTQYF
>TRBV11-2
CASSLVASETYEQYF
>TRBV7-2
CASSPTGYEQYF
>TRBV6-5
CASSPVLGTGELFF
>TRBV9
CASSVSSGDEQFF
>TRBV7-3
CASSLTSGATDTQYF
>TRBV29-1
CSVEGAPLQETQYF
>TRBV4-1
CASSLGGGTGTNQPQHF
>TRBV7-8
CASSPNKGDNEQFF
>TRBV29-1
CSVELAGVAKNIQYF
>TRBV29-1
CSVEGLRGSSYNEQFF
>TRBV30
CAWTMGTSSTDTQYF
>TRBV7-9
CATVGGVAEAFF
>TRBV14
CASSQEPFNEQFF
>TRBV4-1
CASSQAGHNTQYF
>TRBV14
CASSQGRGSDSYEQYF
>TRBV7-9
CASSLAGQGQHF
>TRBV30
CAWRDKTYEQYF
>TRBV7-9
CASSFLSTGGSYEQYF
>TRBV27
CASSLSSGGAFYEQYF
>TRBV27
CASSLGGKAYEQYF
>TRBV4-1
CASSLIRLAGTSTDTQYF
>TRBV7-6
CASSLSGTGEPEAFF
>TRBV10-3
CAISELADTYEQYF
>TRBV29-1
CSVAGNTGELFF
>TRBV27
CASSRAYTGELFF
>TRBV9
CASGATYNEQFF
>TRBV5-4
CASSLDFLSYEQYF
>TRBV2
CASSEGLGTLPYNEQFF
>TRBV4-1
CASSLRETSNQPQHF
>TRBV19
CASSTLVQGLDYGYTF
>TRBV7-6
CASSLAGTGRKGELFF
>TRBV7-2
CASSVDSYNSPLHF
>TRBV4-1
CASSQPTEWGTEAFF
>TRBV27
CASSFSLGTQIYEQYF
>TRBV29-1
CSVEVTGEKYF
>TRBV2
CASSVEQNEQYF
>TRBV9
CASSVAETNTEAFF
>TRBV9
CASSGTGGQYEQYF
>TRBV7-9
CASSQGSGEMNTEAFF
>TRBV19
CASRDAVETQYF
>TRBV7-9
CASHPWEQGNTGELFF
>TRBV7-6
CASSWGFSGEGTDTQYF
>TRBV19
CASSISIDGFEAFF
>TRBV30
CAWSDRVYEQYF
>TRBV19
CASSILAGEVDTQYF